This TCR beta chain was found in a study of blood T cell repertoires in COVID-19. Per the original data handling: Researchers report that nucleated cell counts were estimated from reference gene primer amplification. Profiling relied on immunoSEQ multiplex PCR, and the TCRdb table lists in-frame clones only, not all of them. V, J and clone size are taken as reported in that table, and D and trimming were inferred from the DNA itself. The sample carries about 400,000 clones, around 89% recorded once. J was trimmed by 7 bases and V by 6 bases; bases with no gene match: 7. This CDR3 is 13 amino acids long. The germline V gene has CDR1 KGHDR and CDR2 SFDVKD. The participants were between roughly 18 and 100 years old and came from some 23 US areas. Participants reported their clinical history, and cohort assignment relied on those reports.

The chain combines TRBV24-1 with TRBJ2-7; 8 positions match TRBD2. Sequencing was performed on PBMCs or T cells enriched from blood (not recorded which). The source is a woman in her twenties or thirties with acute COVID-19. The CDR3 region has the DNA TGTGCCACCAGTTCGGGGGGGGCAGGAGAGCAGTACTTC. Amino acid sequence: CATSSGGAGEQYF.